The 23 T cell receptor beta chains reported below all come from one sample, sequenced in a study of molecular identifiers for immune sequencing clone quantification (dated by TCRdb to the late 2010s). Receptor libraries were prepared by PCR. Sequencing took place on an Illumina MiSeq. In TCRdb, the public reads were trimmed at Q25 with fastp and aligned with MiXCR, with productive beta chains retained. Identical CDR3 protein sequences are pooled into one entry, listed with their most common genes and DNA. This sample has over 35,000 distinct CDR3 sequences in its table, and around a sixth of those were observed once. The top ten clonotypes cover approximately 6.4% of the sample. Input material: naive CD8+ T cells from blood, with Jurkat cell RNA spiked in. In light of the paper, this sample's cell subset or site label describes: FACS-sorted CD8+CD4-CCR7+CD45RA+ naive T cells. These TCRs come from a human donor in good health. Some libraries in this study had Jurkat cell RNA spiked in.

In the case of this clonotype: This may arise from a read error, as a much more abundant clone is one base away. The chain is built from TRBV5-1 and TRBJ2-3, with 7 bases fitting TRBD1. CDR3 length: 15 residues. The germline V gene encodes CDR1 SGHRS and CDR2 YFSETQ. CDR3 DNA: TGCGCCGGCAGTTCGGTTAGGGGGCCTTCCCATACGCAGTATTTT. Translating gives CAGSSVRGPSHTQYF.

This clonotype was counted ten times or more. This chain connects TRBV28 to TRBJ2-1; 10 bases map to TRBD2. Germline V gene sequence: CDR1 MDHEN, CDR2 SYDVKM. CDR3 length equals 14 residues. J gave up 5 bases and V 7 bases, and 5 bases lay outside the gene matches. The CDR3: CASTRTSGDNEQFF. CDR3 in DNA: TGTGCCAGCACCCGGACTAGCGGAGACAATGAGCAGTTCTTC. The variable domain in full, with the rest retrieved from reference TRBV28 and TRBJ2-1, is DVKVTQSSRYLVKRTGEKVFLECVQDMDHENMFWYRQDPGLGLRLIYFSYDVKMKEKGDIPEGYSVSREKKERFSLILESASTNQTSMYLCASTRTSGDNEQFFGPGTRLTVL.

This clonotype was recorded many times. J is TRBJ2-7 and V is TRBV4-3; tentative D call: TRBD1 (5 bases). The CDR3 is made up of 14 amino acids. Between the trimmed V and J ends, which lost 0 bases and 0 bases, there was a span of 6 bases. Germline CDR1 is LGHNA and CDR2 is YSLEER. As DNA, the CDR3 is TGCGCCAGCAGCCAAGATACAGGCTCCTACGAGCAGTACTTC. It translates to CASSQDTGSYEQYF.

The chain combines TRBV19 with TRBJ1-6, with TRBD1 matching over 8 bases. The CDR3 runs to 15 residues. After removal of 6 bases from V and 6 bases from J, the junction contained 7 bases not matched to a gene. Germline CDR1 is LNHDA and CDR2 is SQIVND (reference sequence). The CDR3 loop reads CASRADRVINSPLHF. The DNA of the CDR3 is TGTGCCAGTAGGGCGGACAGGGTGATTAATTCACCCCTCCACTTT.

The chain couples TRBV2 to TRBJ1-4, with unresolved D. The CDR3 length is 14 residues. Trimming took off 6 bases at V and 4 bases at J, with 12 bases between the two ends. Germline V gene data show CDR1 as SNHLY and CDR2 as FYNNEI. Here the CDR3 reads CASRSREGNEKLFF. CDR3 in DNA: TGTGCCAGCAGGTCCCGGGAGGGTAATGAAAAACTGTTTTTT. Looking up the rest from reference TRBV2 and TRBJ1-4 gives the full variable domain: EPEVTQTPSHQVTQMGQEVILRCVPISNHLYFYWYRQILGQKVEFLVSFYNNEISEKSEIFDDQFSVERPDGSNFTLKIRSTKLEDSAMYFCASRSREGNEKLFFGSGTQLSVL.

This clonotype came up many times. The chain carries TRBV4-1 and TRBJ2-3; 9 bases fit TRBD1. V gave up 3 bases and J gave up 2 bases; unmatched junction bases: 6. This CDR3 has 16 residues. Germline V gene data show CDR1 as MGHRA and CDR2 as YSYEKL. The CDR3 region is CASSQRGQGATDTQYF. CDR3 coding DNA: TGCGCCAGCAGCCAGAGGGGACAGGGCGCCACAGATACGCAGTATTTT.

This clonotype was observed at least ten times. This chain joins TRBV14 and TRBJ2-3; either TRBD1 or TRBD2 may fit D (5 bases each). The V end was cut by 6 bases, the J end by 1 base, with 20 bases between. Looked up from germline, CDR1 is SGHDN and CDR2 is FVKESK. CDR3 length equals 17 residues. CDR3 DNA: TGTGCCAGCAGTCGTCTAGTGCCGGGGCGGGGCACAGATACGCAGTATTTT. Residues: CASSRLVPGRGTDTQYF. Supplemented by reference TRBV14 and TRBJ2-3, the full variable domain reads EAGVTQFPSHSVIEKGQTVTLRCDPISGHDNLYWYRRVMGKEIKFLLHFVKESKQDESGMPNNRFLAERTGGTYSTLKVQPAELEDSGVYFCASSRLVPGRGTDTQYFGPGTRLTVL.

As to this clonotype: The junction shows a germline mismatch at one end, possibly a read error. The V call is TRBV24-1, the J call TRBJ2-2; possible D gene TRBD1, 6 bases. The CDR3 sequence is 16 residues long. Germline-derived CDR1 and CDR2 are KGHDR and SFDVKD. In DNA, the CDR3 is TGTGCCACCAGTGATTGGGTCACAGGGAAGGCCGGGGAGCTGCTTTTT. Encoded protein: CATSDWVTGKAGELLF.

This clonotype was counted many times. V usage is TRBV27 and J usage is TRBJ2-1, with 9 bases that match TRBD2. Germline CDR1 and CDR2: MNHEY and SMNVEV (reference sequence). There are 15 residues in the CDR3. Trimming at V came to 8 bases and at J to 4 bases, leaving 9 bases not matched to a gene. CDR3 residues: CASRPGLAAYNEQFF. CDR3 DNA: TGTGCCAGCCGACCGGGACTAGCAGCTTACAATGAGCAGTTCTTC.

This clonotype turned up a few times. The chain combines TRBV14 with TRBJ2-1, with D possibly matching TRBD1 (6 bases). V lost 3 bases, J lost 8 bases, and 14 bases lay in between. CDR3 length: 14 amino acids. Per the germline V gene, CDR1 is SGHDN and CDR2 is FVKESK. The CDR3 bases are TGTGCCAGCAGCCATGTTCCAGGGGACGATGAGCAGTTCTTC. Amino acids: CASSHVPGDDEQFF.

The chain links TRBV27 to TRBJ2-1, with 8 bases lining up with TRBD2. V was pared by 8 bases and J by 8 bases, with 8 bases of the junction left unmatched. The germline CDR1 and CDR2 sequences are MNHEY and SMNVEV (reference sequence). The CDR3 is made up of 13 amino acids. CDR3 loop: CASVNPGGDEQFF. In nucleotides, the CDR3 is TGTGCCAGCGTCAACCCGGGAGGGGATGAGCAGTTCTTC.

This clonotype was observed at least ten times. This sequence joins TRBV9 and TRBJ1-6; D uncertain. Per germline, CDR1 SGDLS and CDR2 YYNGEE. The germline V and J ends were trimmed by 6 bases and 8 bases, with 15 bases remaining between them. CDR3 size: 14 residues. CDR3 DNA: TGTGCCAGCATGGTGGTGCATGAGGATTCACCCCTCCACTTT. It yields the protein CASMVVHEDSPLHF.

This clonotype occurred many times. The chain joins TRBV4-2 to TRBJ2-3, with D unresolved. Trimming shortened V by 1 base and J by 6 bases, and 8 bases separated the two germline ends. The germline gives CDR1 LGHNA, CDR2 YNFKEQ. This CDR3 is built from 13 residues. CDR3 sequence reads: CASSQVVGDTQYF. As DNA, the CDR3 is TGTGCCAGCAGCCAAGTAGTAGGCGATACGCAGTATTTT.

Points on this clonotype: This may be a read error, as it is one base from a much larger clone. The chain uses TRBV6-5 and TRBJ2-7; TRBD2 matches at 13 bases. With V trimmed by 10 bases and J by 6 bases, 12 bases remained unmatched. The CDR3 is 15 residues long. Germline V gene data show CDR1 as MNHEY and CDR2 as SVGAGI. Written as DNA, the CDR3 is TGTGCCAAAACAAAAGGGACTAGCGGGGCCTGCGAGCAGTACTTC. Translated, it gives CAKTKGTSGACEQYF.

This clonotype was recorded at least ten times. This rearrangement joins TRBV7-3 to TRBJ2-1; D gene ambiguous. There are 17 residues in the CDR3. V lost 4 bases, J lost 8 bases, and 24 bases lay in between. Germline V gene lookup returns CDR1 SGHTA and CDR2 FQGTGA. The DNA of the CDR3 is TGTGCCAGCAGCTCCCCTATGGACCGCATCCAAATTGATGAGCAGTTCTTC. Translating gives CASSSPMDRIQIDEQFF.

There are a few counts of this clonotype. The chain employs TRBV5-4 and TRBJ2-5; 8 positions match TRBD1. The CDR3 is 14 amino acids. The germline gives CDR1 SGHNT, CDR2 YYREEE (reference sequence). J gave up 2 bases and V 2 bases, and 2 bases lay outside the gene matches. The CDR3 sequence is CASSFRQGQETQYF. CDR3 bases: TGTGCCAGCAGCTTCCGACAGGGGCAAGAGACCCAGTACTTC.

This clonotype was observed many times. The chain recombines TRBV9 with TRBJ1-6; tentative D call: TRBD1 (5 bases). The CDR3 length is 17 residues. Looked up from germline, CDR1 is SGDLS and CDR2 is YYNGEE. V lost 1 base, J lost 7 bases, and 18 bases lay in between. CDR3 sequence (DNA): TGTGCCAGCAGCGTATGGCAGGGAGTGGGGACCAATTCACCCCTCCACTTT. Its protein product is CASSVWQGVGTNSPLHF.

The table lists this clonotype with many counts. The rearrangement uses TRBV28 and TRBJ2-3; 9 bases are shared with TRBD1. CDR3 length: 15 residues. Unmatched junction bases numbered 6, after V lost 6 bases and J lost 2 bases. CDR1 and CDR2 from the germline V gene are MDHEN and SYDVKM. CDR3 loop: CASRLGQGNTDTQYF. The CDR3 DNA reads as TGTGCCAGCAGATTGGGACAGGGTAACACAGATACGCAGTATTTT.

In this sample, this clonotype turned up many times. The chain joins TRBV20-1 to TRBJ2-7, with a weak D call TRBD2 (5 bases). Looked up from germline, CDR1 is DFQATT and CDR2 is SNEGSKA (reference sequence). CDR3 size: 11 residues. Trimming pared 7 bases from V and 3 bases from J, leaving 10 bases between. The CDR3 loop reads CSGEGDYEQYF. CDR3 DNA: TGCAGTGGCGAGGGTGACTACGAGCAGTACTTC.

This clonotype was counted only a few times. This chain's CDR3 is CASSPGRPPYEQYF. In DNA, the CDR3 is TGTGCCAGCAGCCCGGGACGACCACCCTACGAGCAGTACTTC. The chain links TRBV5-6 to TRBJ2-7; TRBD1 or TRBD2 may be the D gene (5 bases each). The V end was cut by 4 bases, the J end by 2 bases, with 13 bases between. Germline values: CDR1 SGHDT, CDR2 YYEEEE. The CDR3 covers 14 residues.

V usage is TRBV7-8 and J usage is TRBJ2-1; TRBD1 is a possible D gene (5 bases). V was cut by 5 bases and J by 6 bases, with 14 bases left in between. The length of the CDR3 is 14 residues. Per the germline V gene, CDR1 is SGHVS and CDR2 is FQNEAQ. In nucleotides, the CDR3 is TGTGCCAGCAGCCCCCCCCCTCAGGGCAATGAGCAGTTCTTC. Amino acid sequence: CASSPPPQGNEQFF.

With respect to this clonotype: With a much larger clone just one base away, this may be a read error. V and J are TRBV28 and TRBJ2-1; TRBD2 matches at 10 bases. CDR1 MDHEN and CDR2 SYDVKM come from the germline V gene. CDR3 length: 15 amino acids. Trimming at V came to 5 bases and at J to 5 bases, leaving 6 bases not matched to a gene. Here the CDR3 DNA reads TGTGCCAGCAGTCCCGGACTAGCGGACAACAATGAGCAGTTCTTC. It is translated as CASSPGLADNNEQFF.

This clonotype was seen ten or more times. V gene TRBV12-3 or TRBV12-4 combines with J gene TRBJ2-3; 12 bases align to TRBD2. After removal of 5 bases from V and 6 bases from J, the junction contained 12 bases not matched to a gene. The CDR3 is 17 amino acids. CDR3 region: CASSQGLAGRSTDTQYF. The CDR3 nucleotides read TGTGCCAGCAGTCAGGGACTAGCGGGCCGCTCAACCGATACGCAGTATTTT.